This T cell receptor (beta chain) originates from a study of shared clonotypes between healthy human individuals. Using immunoSEQ multiplex PCR, the repertoire was profiled, and TCRdb retains in-frame clones only, with some absent. This table has a few million clones, roughly 92% appearing once. The study drew all its donors from Caucasian adults living in Nashville, Tennessee. CD4+ cells yielded CD45RA+ naive and CD45RA-negative memory subsets. The germline gives CDR1 LNHDA, CDR2 SQIVND (reference sequence). The CDR3 sequence is 15 residues long. J lost 0 bases, V lost 5 bases, and 7 bases had no gene match.

This clonotype originated in a man aged 18-30 years in good health. Source material: naive CD4+ T cells sorted from blood. Specified subset: CD45RA+ positively selected. The chain joins TRBV19 to TRBJ2-7; 7 nucleotides line up with TRBD2. The CDR3 spells CASSPRGDYSYEQYF. The CDR3 nucleotides read TGTGCCAGTAGTCCCCGGGGGGACTACTCCTACGAGCAGTACTTC.